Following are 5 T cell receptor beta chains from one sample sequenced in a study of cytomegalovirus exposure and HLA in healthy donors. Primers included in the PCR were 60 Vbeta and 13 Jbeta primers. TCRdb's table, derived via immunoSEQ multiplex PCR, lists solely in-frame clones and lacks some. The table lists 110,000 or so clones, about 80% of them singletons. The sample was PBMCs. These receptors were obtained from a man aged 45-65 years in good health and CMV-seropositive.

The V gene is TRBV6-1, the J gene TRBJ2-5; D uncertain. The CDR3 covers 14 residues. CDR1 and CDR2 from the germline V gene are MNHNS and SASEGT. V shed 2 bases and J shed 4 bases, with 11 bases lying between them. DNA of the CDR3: TGTGCCAGCAGTGAACCCGCGGCGGCAGAGACCCAGTACTTC. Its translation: CASSEPAAAETQYF.

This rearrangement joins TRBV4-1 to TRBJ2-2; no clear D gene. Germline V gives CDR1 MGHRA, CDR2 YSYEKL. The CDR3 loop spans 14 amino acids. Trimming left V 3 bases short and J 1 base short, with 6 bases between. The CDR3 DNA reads TGCGCCAGCAGCCAGCAACAGAACACCGGGGAGCTGTTTTTT. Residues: CASSQQQNTGELFF.

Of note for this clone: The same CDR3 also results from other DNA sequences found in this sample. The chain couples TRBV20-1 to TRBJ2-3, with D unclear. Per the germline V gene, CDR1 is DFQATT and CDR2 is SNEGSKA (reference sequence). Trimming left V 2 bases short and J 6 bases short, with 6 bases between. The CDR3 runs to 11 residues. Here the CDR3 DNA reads TGCAGTGCTAGATATCCGGATACGCAGTATTTT. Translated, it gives CSARYPDTQYF.

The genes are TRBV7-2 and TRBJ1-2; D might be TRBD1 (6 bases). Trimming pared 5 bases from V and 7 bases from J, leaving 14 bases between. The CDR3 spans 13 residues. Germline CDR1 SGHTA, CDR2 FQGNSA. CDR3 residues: CASSRTEVFGYTF. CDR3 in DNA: TGTGCCAGCAGCCGGACAGAGGTCTTTGGCTACACCTTC.

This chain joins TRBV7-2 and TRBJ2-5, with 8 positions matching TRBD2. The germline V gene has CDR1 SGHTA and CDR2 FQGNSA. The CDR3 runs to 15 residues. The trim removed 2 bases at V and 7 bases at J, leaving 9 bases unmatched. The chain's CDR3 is CASSLSASAGGTQYF. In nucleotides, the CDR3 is TGTGCCAGCAGCTTAAGCGCTAGCGCGGGAGGGACCCAGTACTTC.